A single sample gave rise to the 27 T cell receptor beta chains below, sequenced in a study of blood T cell repertoires in COVID-19. TCRdb keeps only in-frame clones here, not all; method: immunoSEQ multiplex PCR. The sample shows 130,000 or so clones, about 83% of them seen only once. The sequenced material came from peripheral blood. The source is a man older than 75 with active or convalescent COVID-19.

The rearrangement links TRBV6-5 to TRBJ2-1; tentative D call: TRBD1 (6 bases). CDR3 size: 11 residues. Germline CDR1 is MNHEY and CDR2 is SVGAGI. V was trimmed by 8 bases and J by 10 bases, leaving 12 bases between them. CDR3: CASGTFREQFF. In nucleotides, the CDR3 is TGTGCCAGCGGGACATTCAGGGAGCAGTTCTTC.

The chain is built from TRBV10-3 and TRBJ1-6; the D gene is possibly TRBD1 (5 bases). CDR1 is ENHRY, CDR2 SYGVKD, per germline. The ends were cut back, 10 bases at V and 3 bases at J, with 13 bases in the middle. The CDR3 has 14 amino acids. The CDR3 loop is CATLTDSYNSPLHF. The CDR3 DNA reads TGTGCCACCCTAACCGACAGCTATAATTCACCCCTCCACTTT.

V usage is TRBV5-6 and J usage is TRBJ1-2; 8 bases agree with TRBD1. Trimming took 2 bases from V and 2 from J; bases not matched to a gene: 2. This CDR3 is built from 14 residues. Germline CDR1 and CDR2: SGHDT and YYEEEE. The CDR3 DNA follows: TGTGCCAGCAGCTTCAGGGGGCAGAACTATGGCTACACCTTC. Its translation is CASSFRGQNYGYTF.

The chain uses TRBV28 and TRBJ2-3, with D maybe TRBD1 (6 bases). V was pared by 5 bases and J by 2 bases, with 14 bases between. Germline CDR1 and CDR2: MDHEN and SYDVKM. This CDR3 is 15 amino acids long. The CDR3 DNA sequence: TGTGCCAGCAGTCCTCCGGCAGGGGCCACAGATACGCAGTATTTT. Encoded protein: CASSPPAGATDTQYF.

Only one count was recorded for this clone. DNA of the CDR3: TGTGCCAGCAGTGAACGGGGGACAGTCGGCGGCTATCAGCCCCAGCATTTT. Protein sequence: CASSERGTVGGYQPQHF. The V and J genes are TRBV2 and TRBJ1-5, with TRBD1 matching over 7 bases. The CDR3 has 17 amino acids. Losses at the gene ends were 2 bases for V and 5 bases for J; bases not matched to a gene: 12. Per the germline V gene, CDR1 is SNHLY and CDR2 is FYNNEI.

This chain joins TRBV7-9 and TRBJ1-5; perhaps TRBD1 as D (6 bases). Germline values: CDR1 SEHNR, CDR2 FQNEAQ (reference sequence). The CDR3 has 14 amino acids. Trimming took off 5 bases at V and 7 bases at J, with 15 bases between the two ends. The CDR3 sequence is CASSPGQGRQPQHF. As DNA, the CDR3 is TGTGCCAGCAGCCCAGGCCAGGGGCGGCAGCCCCAGCATTTT.

V usage is TRBV18 and J usage is TRBJ2-6; 12 bases match TRBD2. This CDR3 contains 17 residues. V shed 6 bases and J 4 bases; nucleotides not matched to a gene: 7. Germline CDR1 is KGHSH and CDR2 is LQKENI. CDR3 coding DNA: TGTGCCAGCTCCCTTACTAGCGGGGGGACCGGGGCCAACGTCCTGACTTTC. Translating it yields CASSLTSGGTGANVLTF.

The rearrangement links TRBV2 to TRBJ1-2, with 9 bases identical to TRBD1. CDR1 and CDR2 (germline): SNHLY, FYNNEI. This CDR3 is 14 amino acids long. The V and J ends lost 7 bases and 4 bases, in that order; junction bases with no gene match: 7. CDR3 protein: CASTQQGAGYGYTF. CDR3 coding DNA: TGTGCCAGCACCCAACAGGGGGCAGGCTATGGCTACACCTTC.

This chain links TRBV7-9 with TRBJ1-4; D might be TRBD1 (6 bases). Between the trimmed V and J ends, which lost 1 base and 6 bases, there was a span of 12 bases. CDR3 length: 15 residues. Germline V gene sequence: CDR1 SEHNR, CDR2 FQNEAQ (reference sequence). CDR3 nucleotide sequence: TGTGCCAGCAGCTTAGATCAGGGGATGCATGAAAAACTGTTTTTT. Amino acids: CASSLDQGMHEKLFF.

This clone has just one count. The CDR3: CASSSGSGYGYTF. The CDR3 nucleotides are TGTGCCAGCAGCTCGGGGTCTGGGTATGGCTACACCTTC. This rearrangement joins TRBV7-2 to TRBJ1-2; no reliable D call. Germline loops: CDR1 SGHTA, CDR2 FQGNSA. V was pared by 4 bases and J by 5 bases, with 11 bases between. CDR3 length: 13 amino acids. Drawing the rest from reference TRBV7-2 and TRBJ1-2, the complete variable domain is GAGVSQSPSNKVTEKGKDVELRCDPISGHTALYWYRQSLGQGLEFLIYFQGNSAPDKSGLPSDRFSAERTGGSVSTLTIQRTQQEDSAVYLCASSSGSGYGYTFGSGTRLTVV.

This chain links TRBV5-6 with TRBJ2-3, with a weak D call TRBD1 (5 bases). CDR3 length: 14 amino acids. The V end lost 5 bases, the J end lost 2 bases, and 12 bases lay between the germline ends. From germline, CDR1 is SGHDT and CDR2 YYEEEE. The CDR3 region is CASRWGLYTDTQYF. DNA for the CDR3: TGTGCCAGCAGGTGGGGCCTTTACACAGATACGCAGTATTTT. Full variable domain (remainder filled in from reference TRBV5-6 and TRBJ2-3): DAGVTQSPTHLIKTRGQQVTLRCSPKSGHDTVSWYQQALGQGPQFIFQYYEEEERQRGNFPDRFSGHQFPNYSSELNVNALLLGDSALYLCASRWGLYTDTQYFGPGTRLTVL.

The chain links TRBV24-1 to TRBJ2-1; D possibly corresponds to TRBD1 (6 bases). V lost 9 bases and J 4 bases, leaving 18 bases between the germline ends. The CDR3 length is 15 residues. Germline V lookup: CDR1 KGHDR, CDR2 SFDVKD. The CDR3 nucleotides are TGTGCCACCTCCCACCGGGACATACGATACAATGAGCAGTTCTTC. It specifies CATSHRDIRYNEQFF.

The chain joins TRBV18 to TRBJ2-1; 8 nucleotides match TRBD2. V dropped 2 bases and J dropped 2; count of bases not matched to a gene: 2. CDR3 length: 15 amino acids. Germline V CDR1 and CDR2: KGHSH, LQKENI. This CDR3 is CASSPIGGAYNEQFF. In DNA, the CDR3 is TGTGCCAGCTCACCAATCGGGGGGGCCTACAATGAGCAGTTCTTC. Looking up the rest from reference TRBV18 and TRBJ2-1 gives the full variable domain: NAGVMQNPRHLVRRRGQEARLRCSPMKGHSHVYWYRQLPEEGLKFMVYLQKENIIDESGMPKERFSAEFPKEGPSILRIQQVVRGDSAAYFCASSPIGGAYNEQFFGPGTRLTVL.

CDR3 protein: CSVEAGVTGTEAFF. CDR3 nucleotide sequence: TGCAGCGTTGAAGCGGGGGTAACTGGCACTGAAGCTTTCTTT. The chain uses TRBV29-1 and TRBJ1-1; TRBD1 is a possible D gene (5 bases). Trimming removed 1 base at V and 4 bases at J, with 13 bases between. The CDR3 length is 14 residues. Germline CDR1 and CDR2: SQVTM and ANQGSEA.

This clone was picked up a small number of times. V and J are TRBV10-3 and TRBJ1-6; TRBD1 matches 12 bases. Germline V gene sequence: CDR1 ENHRY, CDR2 SYGVKD. V dropped 9 bases and J dropped 9; count of bases not matched to a gene: 9. This CDR3 region has 15 residues. CDR3 residues: CAISIRDRGLSPLHF. The CDR3 DNA sequence: TGTGCCATATCCATTCGGGACAGGGGGCTTTCACCCCTCCACTTT.

The rearrangement joins TRBV9 to TRBJ2-1; D is uncertain. Germline loops: CDR1 SGDLS, CDR2 YYNGEE. Trimming pared 1 base from V and 5 bases from J, leaving 7 bases between. The CDR3 has 13 amino acids. The CDR3 region has the DNA TGTGCCAGCAGCGTATACCTAGACAATGAGCAGTTCTTC. Its protein is CASSVYLDNEQFF.

The CDR3 DNA reads as TGTGCCAGCAAGCTGGACAGTCTCTACACTGAAGCTTTCTTT. Amino acids: CASKLDSLYTEAFF. The rearrangement links TRBV2 to TRBJ1-1, with TRBD1 as a possible D gene (6 bases). The CDR3 has 14 residues. With 7 bases removed from V and 3 bases from J, the gap between germline ends came to 15 bases. The V gene's germline CDR1 is SNHLY and CDR2 FYNNEI.

The rearrangement joins TRBV5-1 to TRBJ2-3; 15 bases agree with TRBD2. Germline CDR1 SGHRS, CDR2 YFSETQ. The CDR3 loop spans 20 amino acids. V lost 0 bases, J lost 3 bases, and 11 bases stayed unmatched. CDR3 protein: CASSLGRTSGGAGYTDTQYF. The CDR3 nucleotides read TGCGCCAGCAGCTTGGGTCGGACTAGCGGGGGGGCCGGTTATACAGATACGCAGTATTTT.

This chain joins TRBV10-3 and TRBJ1-1; 10 bases align to TRBD1. J lost 5 bases, V lost 7 bases, and 10 bases had no gene match. CDR1 and CDR2 from the germline V gene are ENHRY and SYGVKD. This CDR3 has 15 residues. The CDR3 reads CAINNPGQGRTEAFF. As DNA, the CDR3 is TGTGCCATCAATAATCCGGGACAGGGGAGGACTGAAGCTTTCTTT.

The rearrangement joins TRBV5-6 to TRBJ1-4, with TRBD1 matching over 9 bases. J lost 8 bases, V lost 4 bases, and 12 bases had no gene match. The germline V gene has CDR1 SGHDT and CDR2 YYEEEE. The CDR3 length is 16 residues. The CDR3 region is CASSLPPGQGKEKLFF. In DNA, the CDR3 is TGTGCCAGCAGCCTACCTCCGGGACAGGGCAAAGAAAAACTGTTTTTT.

This chain joins TRBV5-1 and TRBJ1-5; 8 nucleotides agree with TRBD1. J gave up 4 bases and V 4 bases, and 7 bases lay outside the gene matches. The CDR3 covers 15 residues. CDR1 and CDR2 (germline): SGHRS, YFSETQ. CDR3: CASSPMRTGNQPQHF. In nucleotides, the CDR3 is TGCGCCAGCAGCCCCATGCGGACAGGGAATCAGCCCCAGCATTTT.

The chain joins TRBV28 to TRBJ1-5; the D gene is possibly TRBD1 (6 bases). The CDR3 is 13 amino acids. The germline gives CDR1 MDHEN, CDR2 SYDVKM. The V end lost 6 bases, the J end lost 5 bases, and 11 bases lay between the germline ends. The DNA for the CDR3 is TGTGCCAGCAGCACAGGGTCCCATCAGCCCCAGCATTTT. Translating gives CASSTGSHQPQHF.

This clone was observed a single time. The chain is built from TRBV5-5 and TRBJ1-4, with 7 bases fitting TRBD1. V was pared by 2 bases and J by 0 bases, with 4 bases of the junction left unmatched. CDR3 length equals 16 residues. Germline V gives CDR1 SGHKS, CDR2 YYEKEE (reference sequence). As DNA, the CDR3 is TGTGCCAGCAGCTTCGACAGGGAGGCAACTAATGAAAAACTGTTTTTT. This codes for CASSFDREATNEKLFF.

The rearrangement uses TRBV27 and TRBJ1-1; D might be TRBD1 (6 bases). This CDR3 comprises 13 residues. CDR1 MNHEY and CDR2 SMNVEV come from the germline V gene (reference sequence). V was clipped by 5 bases and J by 3 bases, with 10 bases between them. CDR3 region: CASSRDRYTEAFF. CDR3 in DNA: TGTGCCAGCAGTAGAGACAGGTACACTGAAGCTTTCTTT.

This sequence joins TRBV2 and TRBJ2-1; 12 nucleotides align to TRBD2. The CDR3 runs 14 residues. The ends lost 7 bases at V and 12 bases at J; junction bases unmatched: 10. Germline-derived CDR1 and CDR2 are SNHLY and FYNNEI. The CDR3 bases are TGTGCCAGCACTAGCGGGGGGGCCACCACTCGGCAGTTCTTC. Amino acid sequence: CASTSGGATTRQFF.

This clone was seen a single time. The chain combines TRBV27 with TRBJ2-7, with a weak D call TRBD1 (6 bases). From germline, CDR1 is MNHEY and CDR2 SMNVEV (reference sequence). The CDR3 spans 13 residues. The V end lost 4 bases, the J end lost 6 bases, and 13 bases lay between the germline ends. The CDR3 here is CASSWGGGFEQYF. CDR3 bases: TGTGCCAGCAGTTGGGGTGGGGGCTTCGAGCAGTACTTC.

The chain carries TRBV21-1 and TRBJ1-2; the table calls TRBD1, which could not be checked here. TRBV21-1 is a recognized pseudogene. This CDR3 spans 14 amino acids. CDR3 DNA: TGTGCCAGCAGCAAAGTGGTACCAGGGGCTGGCTACACCTTC. Amino acid sequence: CASSKVVPGAGYTF.